A single sample gave rise to the 26 T cell receptor beta chains below, sequenced in a study of T-cell reconstitution after alpha-beta-depleted transplantation in children. This sample's TCRbeta library carried unique molecular identifier barcodes. From the PCR reads, TCRdb called clonotypes with MiXCR, one entry per CDR3 protein. The sample shows about 540,000 distinct CDR3 sequences, about 16% of them seen only once. The specimen comprised PBMCs from the stem cell graft donor, sampled from the stem cell graft. These receptors were obtained from a human donor who donated a stem cell graft to a child with acute lymphoblastic leukemia.

This clonotype turned up a few times. The chain joins TRBV9 to TRBJ1-4; TRBD1 matches at 7 bases. V was pared by 3 bases and J by 3 bases, with 5 bases of the junction left unmatched. This CDR3 region has 15 residues. From germline, CDR1 is SGDLS and CDR2 YYNGEE. CDR3 residues: CASSAYRGANEKLFF. The CDR3 DNA follows: TGTGCCAGCAGCGCCTACAGGGGAGCTAATGAAAAACTGTTTTTT. The full variable domain, its missing parts supplied by reference TRBV9 and TRBJ1-4, is DSGVTQTPKHLITATGQRVTLRCSPRSGDLSVYWYQQSLDQGLQFLIQYYNGEERAKGNILERFSAQQFPDLHSELNLSSLELGDSALYFCASSAYRGANEKLFFGSGTQLSVL.

Only a few counts were recorded for this clonotype. CDR3 amino acids: CSADVPGELFF. In DNA form, the CDR3 reads TGCAGCGCAGATGTGCCCGGGGAGCTGTTTTTT. V usage is TRBV29-1 and J usage is TRBJ2-2; D remains ambiguous. V was pared by 7 bases and J by 6 bases, with 9 bases between. Germline values: CDR1 SQVTM, CDR2 ANQGSEA. CDR3 length: 11 residues.

The chain combines TRBV29-1 with TRBJ2-1; 11 nucleotides match TRBD1. Germline trimming cut 8 bases from V and 6 bases from J; bases unmatched to any gene: 9. CDR3 length equals 14 residues. Germline V gene sequence: CDR1 SQVTM, CDR2 ANQGSEA. The CDR3 DNA reads as TGCAGCTTGACCGGGACAGGGGGTCCCAATGAGCAGTTCTTC. It translates to CSLTGTGGPNEQFF.

The chain couples TRBV27 to TRBJ2-7, with D perhaps TRBD2 (5 bases). The V gene's germline CDR1 is MNHEY and CDR2 SMNVEV (reference sequence). This CDR3 has 14 residues. The V gene lost 6 bases and the J gene lost 3 bases, with 15 bases spanning the gap. As DNA, the CDR3 is TGTGCCAGCAGGCCGGGATTTCCTTACTACGAGCAGTACTTC. It specifies CASRPGFPYYEQYF.

This chain uses TRBV29-1 with TRBJ2-1; 7 nucleotides match TRBD2. The CDR3 length is 15 residues. The germline V gene has CDR1 SQVTM and CDR2 ANQGSEA. J gave up 3 bases and V 8 bases, and 13 bases lay outside the gene matches. DNA of the CDR3: TGCAGCCTCCTGCCTGGACTAGGGGTCTACAATGAGCAGTTCTTC. This gives the protein CSLLPGLGVYNEQFF.

This clonotype was found a few times. V usage is TRBV20-1 and J usage is TRBJ2-5; 7 positions agree with TRBD2. V trimming: 4 bases; J trimming: 1 base; junction bases outside the gene matches: 9. The CDR3 is 15 amino acids. From germline, CDR1 is DFQATT and CDR2 SNEGSKA (reference sequence). CDR3 bases: TGCAGTGCTAAGGTCGGGAGGCGTGGCCAAGAGACCCAGTACTTC. Residues: CSAKVGRRGQETQYF.

Comment on this clonotype: At one boundary the junction diverges from the germline segment, which might be a read error. The chain is built from TRBV6-5 and TRBJ1-2; no clear D. CDR3 length: 11 residues. Per the germline V gene, CDR1 is MNHEY and CDR2 is SVGAGI. The CDR3 bases are TGTGCCATCAGTTCCGACTATGGCTACACCTTC. Protein: CAISSDYGYTF.

This clonotype occurred a few times. This chain uses TRBV3-1 with TRBJ2-1; TRBD2 is a possible D gene (5 bases). Trimming took off 0 bases at V and 6 bases at J, with 9 bases between the two ends. This CDR3 is 14 amino acids long. The germline V gene has CDR1 LGHDT and CDR2 YNNKEL (reference sequence). CDR3 in amino acids: CASSQDRGSNEQFF. The CDR3 DNA reads TGTGCCAGCAGCCAAGATCGAGGGAGCAATGAGCAGTTCTTC.

The CDR3 sequence: CASSLATGRETQYF. The CDR3 nucleotides are TGTGCCAGCAGCTTGGCCACAGGGAGGGAGACCCAGTACTTC. The chain combines TRBV5-6 with TRBJ2-5; D could derive from TRBD1 or TRBD2 (6 bases each). Germline V gene lookup returns CDR1 SGHDT and CDR2 YYEEEE. Trimming shortened V by 0 bases and J by 5 bases, and 11 bases separated the two germline ends. The CDR3 totals 14 residues. Using reference TRBV5-6 and TRBJ2-5 for the parts outside the CDR3, the full variable domain is DAGVTQSPTHLIKTRGQQVTLRCSPKSGHDTVSWYQQALGQGPQFIFQYYEEEERQRGNFPDRFSGHQFPNYSSELNVNALLLGDSALYLCASSLATGRETQYFGPGTRLLVL.

The chain links TRBV5-1 to TRBJ2-2, with 7 bases matching TRBD1. Germline assignment: CDR1 SGHRS and CDR2 YFSETQ. The CDR3 spans 16 residues. V lost 1 base and J lost 0; bases outside the gene matches: 3. The CDR3 region has the DNA TGCGCCAGCAGCTTGCAGGGGGTGCCGAACACCGGGGAGCTGTTTTTT. This sequence encodes CASSLQGVPNTGELFF.

A few counts support this clonotype. The rearrangement links TRBV5-1 to TRBJ2-3; 7 nucleotides agree with TRBD1. This CDR3 contains 13 residues. Looked up from germline, CDR1 is SGHRS and CDR2 is YFSETQ. With V trimmed by 5 bases and J by 2 bases, 2 bases remained unmatched. As DNA, the CDR3 is TGCGCCAGCAGAGACAGGGACACAGATACGCAGTATTTT. Translating it yields CASRDRDTDTQYF.

This clonotype was detected a few times. The chain carries TRBV6-1 and TRBJ1-2; 11 bases fit TRBD1. Germline loops: CDR1 MNHNS, CDR2 SASEGT. With V trimmed by 6 bases and J by 1 base, 4 bases remained unmatched. This CDR3 spans 15 amino acids. The CDR3 coding sequence is TGTGCCAGCAGAATCGGGACAGGGGGTAACTATGGCTACACCTTC. This sequence encodes CASRIGTGGNYGYTF.

This chain links TRBV5-1 with TRBJ2-1; 9 nucleotides align to TRBD2. The length of the CDR3 is 14 residues. Germline CDR1 is SGHRS and CDR2 is YFSETQ. Losses at the gene ends were 2 bases for V and 8 bases for J; bases not matched to a gene: 5. The CDR3 loop reads CASSLPSGNDEQFF. The CDR3 nucleotides are TGCGCCAGCAGCTTACCTAGCGGGAACGATGAGCAGTTCTTC.

The chain combines TRBV7-3 with TRBJ2-1, with D possibly called TRBD1 or TRBD2 (6 bases each). This CDR3 has 12 amino acids. The V and J ends lost 5 bases and 8 bases respectively, with 10 bases between them. Germline V gives CDR1 SGHTA, CDR2 FQGTGA. Here the CDR3 DNA reads TGTGCCAGCAGCCTGAGGGGGGATGAGCAGTTCTTC. The encoded protein is CASSLRGDEQFF.

The chain recombines TRBV7-9 with TRBJ2-1; D assignment may be TRBD1 or TRBD2 (5 bases each). The CDR3 sequence is 16 residues long. V lost 1 base and J lost 3, with 13 bases in between. Germline V CDR1 and CDR2: SEHNR, FQNEAQ (reference sequence). The CDR3: CASSLGWGNDYNEQFF. CDR3 DNA: TGTGCCAGCAGCTTAGGGTGGGGGAATGACTACAATGAGCAGTTCTTC.

The chain is built from TRBV11-1 and TRBJ2-1; D may correspond to TRBD1 or TRBD2 (6 bases each). The CDR3 extends over 18 amino acids. Trimming pared 1 base from V and 5 bases from J, leaving 21 bases between. Germline V gene data show CDR1 as SGHAT and CDR2 as FQDESV (reference sequence). The CDR3 nucleotides are TGTGCCAGCAGCTTAGTAGCGCCTAGGGGGGCCGAAGACAATGAGCAGTTCTTC. It yields the protein CASSLVAPRGAEDNEQFF. Supplemented by reference TRBV11-1 and TRBJ2-1, the full variable domain reads EAEVAQSPRYKITEKSQAVAFWCDPISGHATLYWYRQILGQGPELLVQFQDESVVDDSQLPKDRFSAERLKGVDSTLKIQPAELGDSAMYLCASSLVAPRGAEDNEQFFGPGTRLTVL.

The chain recombines TRBV9 with TRBJ1-5; the D is unclear. CDR3 length equals 14 residues. Germline-derived CDR1 and CDR2 are SGDLS and YYNGEE. V dropped 4 bases and J dropped 0 bases, with 8 bases sitting between them. The CDR3 here is CASSPRSSNQPQHF. CDR3 nucleotides: TGTGCCAGCAGCCCACGGAGTAGCAATCAGCCCCAGCATTTT.

This chain joins TRBV6-5 and TRBJ1-1; D gene unclear. CDR1 is MNHEY, CDR2 SVGAGI, per germline. The V end was cut by 2 bases, the J end by 1 base, with 8 bases between. The CDR3 loop spans 14 amino acids. CDR3 bases: TGTGCCAGCAGTTACAGGGCGGCGAACACTGAAGCTTTCTTT. Translated, it gives CASSYRAANTEAFF.

The V gene is TRBV20-1, the J gene TRBJ2-1; 9 bases align to TRBD2. The V gene's germline CDR1 is DFQATT and CDR2 SNEGSKA (reference sequence). The CDR3 is 16 amino acids. The CDR3 region has the DNA TGCTGCGCTAGAGATACGACTAGCGGCTCCTACAATGAGCAGTTCTTC. Translating gives CCARDTTSGSYNEQFF.

The V and J genes are TRBV5-1 and TRBJ2-7; D possibly uses TRBD1 or TRBD2 (5 bases each). The germline V and J ends were trimmed by 0 bases and 9 bases, with 10 bases remaining between them. Germline assignment: CDR1 SGHRS and CDR2 YFSETQ. This CDR3 contains 12 residues. This CDR3 reads CASSLEGDGQYF. The DNA of the CDR3 is TGCGCCAGCAGCTTGGAAGGGGACGGGCAGTACTTC.

This clonotype turned up a few times. J is TRBJ2-1 and V is TRBV4-1; D call uncertain. The CDR3 sequence is 14 residues long. The germline V and J ends were trimmed by 1 base and 8 bases, with 12 bases remaining between them. Germline V lookup: CDR1 MGHRA, CDR2 YSYEKL. The CDR3 DNA is TGCGCCAGCAGCCAAGTCACGTGGATCGATGAGCAGTTCTTC. It codes for CASSQVTWIDEQFF.

J is TRBJ2-3 and V is TRBV19, with 7 bases that match TRBD2. V lost 0 bases, J lost 2 bases, and 8 bases stayed unmatched. CDR1 is LNHDA, CDR2 SQIVND, per germline (reference sequence). There are 17 residues in the CDR3. The CDR3 here is CASSIDEAGFNTDTQYF. The CDR3 DNA reads as TGTGCCAGTAGTATAGATGAAGCGGGATTTAACACAGATACGCAGTATTTT.

This clonotype was observed a few times. CDR3 in DNA: TGTGCCAGCAGTGATTTCAGCGCTCCCGCCCAAGAGACCCAGTACTTC. It specifies CASSDFSAPAQETQYF. The V call is TRBV27, the J call TRBJ2-5, with D unresolved. With 5 bases removed from V and 1 base from J, the gap between germline ends came to 17 bases. Germline CDR1 reads MNHEY; CDR2 reads SMNVEV (reference sequence). The CDR3 runs to 16 residues.

This clonotype was observed a handful of times. This chain connects TRBV3-1 to TRBJ1-5, with D perhaps matching TRBD1 (5 bases). Germline V lookup: CDR1 LGHDT, CDR2 YNNKEL (reference sequence). The V end was cut by 6 bases, the J end by 3 bases, with 12 bases between. The CDR3 has 14 residues. This CDR3 is CASSGGGNNQPQHF. The CDR3 bases are TGTGCCAGCAGTGGGGGGGGTAACAATCAGCCCCAGCATTTT.

V is TRBV4-1 and J is TRBJ2-7; tentatively, D is TRBD2 (6 bases). Germline V gives CDR1 MGHRA, CDR2 YSYEKL. The CDR3 is 18 amino acids. Trimming cost V 1 base and J 2 bases, with 21 bases left between them. CDR3 residues: CASSQGWGSGRLTYEQYF. In DNA, the CDR3 is TGCGCCAGCAGCCAAGGTTGGGGTAGCGGAAGGCTTACCTACGAGCAGTACTTC.

This clonotype came up a few times. The chain employs TRBV18 and TRBJ2-7; 8 bases fit TRBD1. The ends lost 0 bases at V and 4 bases at J; junction bases unmatched: 5. CDR3 size: 15 residues. Per the germline V gene, CDR1 is KGHSH and CDR2 is LQKENI. The CDR3 DNA sequence: TGTGCCAGCTCACCACCCGGGACAGGAAATTACGAGCAGTACTTC. Its protein is CASSPPGTGNYEQYF.